The clone carrying this T cell receptor beta chain was counted ten times or more. The antigen is undetermined. These data are taken from a study of early T cells in non-severe SARS-CoV-2 infection. Study-wide findings and caveats: Clonotype matching in VDJdb favored anti-spike CD8 responses and did not capture private and CD4 specificities.

The CDR3 contains 13 residues. Germline-derived CDR1 and CDR2 are MDHEN and SYDVKM. V lost 7 bases to trimming and J lost 6 bases; unmatched junction nucleotides: 8. TCRdb reprocessed the 5' RACE reads via MiXCR and lists one record per CDR3 protein. Of around 80,000 distinct CDR3 sequences in the sample, 8.5% to 12% are singletons; the top ten hold around 8%. The sequencing used whole blood, collected at baseline. The V call is TRBV28, the J call TRBJ1-2; 7 bases align to TRBD1. This TCR came from an adult who was a healthcare worker with PCR-confirmed SARS-CoV-2 infection or an uninfected control (not recorded which). CDR3 amino acids: CASNLQGFDGYTF. DNA of the CDR3: TGTGCCAGCAATCTACAGGGGTTTGATGGCTACACCTTC.